This T cell receptor beta chain stems from a study of T cells in Graves' hyperthyroidism and ophthalmopathy. Amplified TCR beta CDR3 regions came from RNA transcripts. TCR CDR3 underwent first-round RT-PCR with the HTBI primer set. TCRdb re-derived calls from the multiplex PCR reads in MiXCR, one entry per CDR3 protein. Of more than 550,000 distinct CDR3 sequences listed, roughly a sixth are singletons. This clonotype showed up just a few times. The CDR3 has 14 amino acids. With 6 bases clipped from V and 3 bases from J, the junction kept 5 bases outside the gene matches. The sample consisted of blood. The chain recombines TRBV12-3 or TRBV12-4 with TRBJ2-1; 7 nucleotides line up with TRBD1. This clonotype originated in a woman between 45 and 60 years old with Graves' hyperthyroidism that later progressed to Graves' ophthalmopathy. The CDR3 coding sequence is TGTGCCAGCAGCTACAGGGACAGCTACAATGAGCAGTTCTTC. Translating it yields CASSYRDSYNEQFF.